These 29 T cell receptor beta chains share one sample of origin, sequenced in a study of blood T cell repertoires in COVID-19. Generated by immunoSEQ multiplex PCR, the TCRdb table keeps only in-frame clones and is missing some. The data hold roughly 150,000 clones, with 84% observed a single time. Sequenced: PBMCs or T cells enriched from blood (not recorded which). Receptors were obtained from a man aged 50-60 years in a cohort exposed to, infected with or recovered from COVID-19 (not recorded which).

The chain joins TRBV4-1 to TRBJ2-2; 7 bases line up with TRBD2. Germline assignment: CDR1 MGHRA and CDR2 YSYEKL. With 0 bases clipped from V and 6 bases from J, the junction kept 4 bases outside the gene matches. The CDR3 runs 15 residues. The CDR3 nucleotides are TGCGCCAGCAGCCAAGATCGGGGAGGGGCCGGGGAGCTGTTTTTT. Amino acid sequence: CASSQDRGGAGELFF.

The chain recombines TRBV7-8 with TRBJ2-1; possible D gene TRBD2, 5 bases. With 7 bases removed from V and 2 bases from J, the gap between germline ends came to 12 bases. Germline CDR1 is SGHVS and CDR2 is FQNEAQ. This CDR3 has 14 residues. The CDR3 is CASKVERTYNEQFF. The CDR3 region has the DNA TGTGCCAGCAAAGTCGAGCGGACCTACAATGAGCAGTTCTTC.

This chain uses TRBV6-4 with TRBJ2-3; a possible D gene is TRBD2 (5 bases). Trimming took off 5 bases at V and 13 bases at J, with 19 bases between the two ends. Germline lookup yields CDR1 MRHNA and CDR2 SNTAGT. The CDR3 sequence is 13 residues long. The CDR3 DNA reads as TGTGCCAGCAGTAGTGTGATCGGCGGGCCCGAGTATTTT. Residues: CASSSVIGGPEYF.

CDR3 DNA: TGTGCCATCGGGACAGGCTACGAGCAGTACTTC. The encoded protein is CAIGTGYEQYF. The chain is built from TRBV10-3 and TRBJ2-7, with 8 nucleotides matching TRBD1. This CDR3 contains 11 residues. V was clipped by 8 bases and J by 3 bases; unmatched bases: 0. Germline CDR1 is ENHRY and CDR2 is SYGVKD.

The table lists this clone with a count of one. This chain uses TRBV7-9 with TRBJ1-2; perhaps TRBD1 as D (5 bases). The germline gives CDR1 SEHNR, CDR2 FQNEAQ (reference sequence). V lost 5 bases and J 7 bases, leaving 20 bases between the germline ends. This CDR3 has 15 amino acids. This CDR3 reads CASSGPGFPYGGYTF. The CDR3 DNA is TGTGCCAGCAGCGGACCAGGGTTCCCATACGGTGGCTACACCTTC.

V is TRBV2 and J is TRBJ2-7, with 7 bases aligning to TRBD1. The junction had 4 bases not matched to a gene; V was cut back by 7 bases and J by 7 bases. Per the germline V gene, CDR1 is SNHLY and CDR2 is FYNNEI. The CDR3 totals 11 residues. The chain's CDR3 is CASKGQTEQYF. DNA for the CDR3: TGTGCCAGCAAGGGACAGACAGAGCAGTACTTC.

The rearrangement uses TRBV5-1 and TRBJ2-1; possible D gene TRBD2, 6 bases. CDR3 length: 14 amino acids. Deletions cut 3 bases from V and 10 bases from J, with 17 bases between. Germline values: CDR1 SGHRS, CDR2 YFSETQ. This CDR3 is CASSYGTSPPEQFF. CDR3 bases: TGCGCCAGCAGCTACGGGACTTCGCCACCCGAGCAGTTCTTC.

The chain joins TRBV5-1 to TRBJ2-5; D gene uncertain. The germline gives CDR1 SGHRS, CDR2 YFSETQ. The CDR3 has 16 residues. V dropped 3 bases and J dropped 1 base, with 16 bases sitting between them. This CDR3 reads CASSSSGPPVQETQYF. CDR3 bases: TGCGCCAGCAGCTCCTCTGGGCCCCCAGTCCAAGAGACCCAGTACTTC.

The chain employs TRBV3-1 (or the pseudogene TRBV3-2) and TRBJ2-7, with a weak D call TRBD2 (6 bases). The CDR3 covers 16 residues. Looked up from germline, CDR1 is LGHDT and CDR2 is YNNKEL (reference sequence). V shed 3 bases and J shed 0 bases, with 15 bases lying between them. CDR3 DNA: TGTGCCAGCAGCCACACGTCCGGGAGCCTCTCCTACGAGCAGTACTTC. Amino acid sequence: CASSHTSGSLSYEQYF.

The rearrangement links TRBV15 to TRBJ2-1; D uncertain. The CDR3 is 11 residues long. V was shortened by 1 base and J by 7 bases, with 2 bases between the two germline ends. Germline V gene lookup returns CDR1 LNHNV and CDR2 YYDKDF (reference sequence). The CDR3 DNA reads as TGTGCCACCAGCAGAGTAAATGAGCAGTTCTTC. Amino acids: CATSRVNEQFF.

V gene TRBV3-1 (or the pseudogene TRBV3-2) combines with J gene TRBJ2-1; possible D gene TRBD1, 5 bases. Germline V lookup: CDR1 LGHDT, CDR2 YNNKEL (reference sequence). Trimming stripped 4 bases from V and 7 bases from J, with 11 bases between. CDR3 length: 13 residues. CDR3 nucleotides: TGTGCCAGCAGCCCACAGCAGGGAAATGAGCAGTTCTTC. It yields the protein CASSPQQGNEQFF.

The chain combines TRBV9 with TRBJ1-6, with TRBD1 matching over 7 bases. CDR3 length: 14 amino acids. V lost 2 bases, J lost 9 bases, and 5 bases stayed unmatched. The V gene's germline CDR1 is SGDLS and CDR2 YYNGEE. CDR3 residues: CASSVQGGVSPLHF. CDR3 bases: TGTGCCAGCAGCGTTCAGGGGGGCGTTTCACCCCTCCACTTT.

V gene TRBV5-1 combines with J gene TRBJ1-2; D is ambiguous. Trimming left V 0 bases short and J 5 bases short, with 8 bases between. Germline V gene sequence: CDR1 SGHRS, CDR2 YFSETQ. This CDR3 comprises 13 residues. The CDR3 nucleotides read TGCGCCAGCAGCTTGGGACAATTATATGGCTACACCTTC. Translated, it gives CASSLGQLYGYTF.

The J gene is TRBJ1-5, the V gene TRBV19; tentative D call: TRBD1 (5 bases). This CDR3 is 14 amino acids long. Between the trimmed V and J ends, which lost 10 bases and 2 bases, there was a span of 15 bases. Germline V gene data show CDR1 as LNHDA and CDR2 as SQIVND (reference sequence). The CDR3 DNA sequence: TGTGCCACTGGGGGGAGGTTAGGCAATCAGCCCCAGCATTTT. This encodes CATGGRLGNQPQHF.

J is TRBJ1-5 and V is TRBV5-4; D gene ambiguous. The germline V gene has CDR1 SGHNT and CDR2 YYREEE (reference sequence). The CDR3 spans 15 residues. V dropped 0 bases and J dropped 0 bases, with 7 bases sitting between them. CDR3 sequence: CASSLAPDSNQPQHF. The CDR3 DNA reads TGTGCCAGCAGCTTGGCGCCAGATAGCAATCAGCCCCAGCATTTT.

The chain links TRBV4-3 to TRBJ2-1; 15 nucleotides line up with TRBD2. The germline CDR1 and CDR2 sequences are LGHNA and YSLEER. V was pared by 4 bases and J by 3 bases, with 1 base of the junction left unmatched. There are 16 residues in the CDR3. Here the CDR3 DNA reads TGCGCCAGCAGCCCGGGACTAGCGGGGGGCTACAATGAGCAGTTCTTC. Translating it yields CASSPGLAGGYNEQFF.

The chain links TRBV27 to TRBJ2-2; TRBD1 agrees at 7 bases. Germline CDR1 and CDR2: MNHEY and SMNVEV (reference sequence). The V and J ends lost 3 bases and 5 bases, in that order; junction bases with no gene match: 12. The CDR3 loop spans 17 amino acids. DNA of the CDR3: TGTGCCAGCAGTTTTCCGGGACAGAATAAGTTAACCGGGGAGCTGTTTTTT. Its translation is CASSFPGQNKLTGELFF.

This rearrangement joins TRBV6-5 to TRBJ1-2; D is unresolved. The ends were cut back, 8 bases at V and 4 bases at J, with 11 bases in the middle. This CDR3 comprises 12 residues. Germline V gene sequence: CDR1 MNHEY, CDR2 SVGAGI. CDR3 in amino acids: CASYWAGYGYTF. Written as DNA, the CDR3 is TGTGCCAGCTACTGGGCGGGCTATGGCTACACCTTC.

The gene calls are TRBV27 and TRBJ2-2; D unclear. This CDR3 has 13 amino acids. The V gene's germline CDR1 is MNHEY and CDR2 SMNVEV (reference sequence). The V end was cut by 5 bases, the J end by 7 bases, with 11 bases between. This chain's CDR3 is CASSHNGFGELFF. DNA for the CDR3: TGTGCCAGCAGTCACAATGGTTTCGGGGAGCTGTTTTTT.

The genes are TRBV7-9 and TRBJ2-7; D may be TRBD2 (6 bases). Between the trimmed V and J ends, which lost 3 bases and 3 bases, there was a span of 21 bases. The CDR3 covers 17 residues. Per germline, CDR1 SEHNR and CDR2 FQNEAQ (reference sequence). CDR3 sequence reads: CASSFSGSYLTNYEQYF. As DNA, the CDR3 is TGTGCCAGCAGCTTTAGCGGTTCGTATCTTACCAACTACGAGCAGTACTTC.

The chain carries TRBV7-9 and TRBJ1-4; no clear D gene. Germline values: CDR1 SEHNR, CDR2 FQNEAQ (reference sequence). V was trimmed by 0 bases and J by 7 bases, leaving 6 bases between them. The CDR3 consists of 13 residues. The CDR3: CASSLALSEKLFF. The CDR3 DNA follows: TGTGCCAGCAGCTTAGCGCTGAGTGAAAAACTGTTTTTT.

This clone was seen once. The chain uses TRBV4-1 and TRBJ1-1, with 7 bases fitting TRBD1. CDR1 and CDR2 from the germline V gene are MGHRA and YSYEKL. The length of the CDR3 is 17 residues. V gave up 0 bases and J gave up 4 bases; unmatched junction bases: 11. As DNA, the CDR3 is TGCGCCAGCAGCCAAGATGATGGGTGGCAGGGGGGCACTGAAGCTTTCTTT. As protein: CASSQDDGWQGGTEAFF.

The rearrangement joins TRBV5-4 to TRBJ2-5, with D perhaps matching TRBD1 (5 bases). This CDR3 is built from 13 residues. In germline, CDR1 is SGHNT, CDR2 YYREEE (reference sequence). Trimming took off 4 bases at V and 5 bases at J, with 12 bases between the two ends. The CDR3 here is CASSPREAETQYF. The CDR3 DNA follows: TGTGCCAGCAGCCCCAGGGAAGCGGAGACCCAGTACTTC.

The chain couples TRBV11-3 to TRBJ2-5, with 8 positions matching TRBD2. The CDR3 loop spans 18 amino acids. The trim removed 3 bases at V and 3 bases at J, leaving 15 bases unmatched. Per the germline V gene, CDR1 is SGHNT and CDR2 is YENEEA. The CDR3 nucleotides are TGTGCCAGCAGCTTGTCCTATGGCAGCGGGAGAGTGGAAGAGACCCAGTACTTC. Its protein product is CASSLSYGSGRVEETQYF. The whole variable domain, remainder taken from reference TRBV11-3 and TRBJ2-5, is EAGVVQSPRYKIIEKKQPVAFWCNPISGHNTLYWYLQNLGQGPELLIRYENEEAVDDSQLPKDRFSAERLKGVDSTLKIQPAELGDSAVYLCASSLSYGSGRVEETQYFGPGTRLLVL.

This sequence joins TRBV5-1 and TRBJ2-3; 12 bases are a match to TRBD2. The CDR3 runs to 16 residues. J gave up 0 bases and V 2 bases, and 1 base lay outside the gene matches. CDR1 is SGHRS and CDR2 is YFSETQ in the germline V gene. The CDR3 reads CASSFGTSGSTDTQYF. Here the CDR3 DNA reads TGCGCCAGCAGCTTCGGGACTAGCGGGAGCACAGATACGCAGTATTTT.

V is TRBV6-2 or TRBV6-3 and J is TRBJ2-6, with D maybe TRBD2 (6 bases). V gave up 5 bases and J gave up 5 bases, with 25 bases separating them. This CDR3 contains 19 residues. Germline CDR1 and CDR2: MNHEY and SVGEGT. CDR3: CASSAATSGTSGRANVLTF. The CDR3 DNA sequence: TGTGCCAGCAGTGCAGCAACCTCTGGGACTTCCGGCAGGGCCAACGTCCTGACTTTC.

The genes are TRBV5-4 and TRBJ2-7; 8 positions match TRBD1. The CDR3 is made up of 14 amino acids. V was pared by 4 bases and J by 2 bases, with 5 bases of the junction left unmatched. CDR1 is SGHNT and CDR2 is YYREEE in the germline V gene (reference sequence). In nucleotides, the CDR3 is TGTGCCAGCAGCCTTTCAGGGGGCACCTACGAGCAGTACTTC. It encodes CASSLSGGTYEQYF. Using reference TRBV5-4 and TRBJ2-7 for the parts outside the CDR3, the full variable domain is ETGVTQSPTHLIKTRGQQVTLRCSSQSGHNTVSWYQQALGQGPQFIFQYYREEENGRGNFPPRFSGLQFPNYSSELNVNALELDDSALYLCASSLSGGTYEQYFGPGTRLTVT.

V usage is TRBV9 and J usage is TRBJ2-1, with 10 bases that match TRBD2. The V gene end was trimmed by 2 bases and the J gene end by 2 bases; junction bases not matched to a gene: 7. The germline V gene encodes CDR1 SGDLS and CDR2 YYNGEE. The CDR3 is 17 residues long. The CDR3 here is CASSVTTGTSAYNEQFF. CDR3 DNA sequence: TGTGCCAGCAGCGTGACCACCGGGACTAGCGCCTACAATGAGCAGTTCTTC.

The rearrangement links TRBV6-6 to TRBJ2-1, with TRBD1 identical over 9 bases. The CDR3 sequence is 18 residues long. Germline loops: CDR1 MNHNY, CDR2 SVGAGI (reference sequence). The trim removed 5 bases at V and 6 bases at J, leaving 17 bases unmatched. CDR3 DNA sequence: TGTGCCAGCAGTCCCGAAACAATACCCCCGGGACAGGGCAATGAGCAGTTCTTC. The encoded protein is CASSPETIPPGQGNEQFF.